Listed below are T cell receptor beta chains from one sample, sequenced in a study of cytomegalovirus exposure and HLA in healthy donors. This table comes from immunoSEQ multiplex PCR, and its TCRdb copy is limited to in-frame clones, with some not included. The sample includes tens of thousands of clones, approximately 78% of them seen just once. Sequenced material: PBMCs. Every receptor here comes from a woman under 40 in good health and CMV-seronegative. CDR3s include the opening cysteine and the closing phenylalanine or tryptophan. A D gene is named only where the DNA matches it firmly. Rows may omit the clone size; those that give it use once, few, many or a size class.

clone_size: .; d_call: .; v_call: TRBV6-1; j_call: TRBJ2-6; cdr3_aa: CASTSATNVLTF; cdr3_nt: TGTGCCAGCACTTCCGCTACCAACGTCCTGACTTTC
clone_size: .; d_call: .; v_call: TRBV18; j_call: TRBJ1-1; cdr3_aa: CASSRDSGAEAFF; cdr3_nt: TGTGCCAGCTCAAGGGACTCGGGCGCTGAAGCTTTCTTT
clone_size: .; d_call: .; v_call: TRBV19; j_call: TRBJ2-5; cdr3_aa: CASSRPGLQETQYF; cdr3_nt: TGTGCCAGTAGCAGACCGGGACTCCAAGAGACCCAGTACTTC
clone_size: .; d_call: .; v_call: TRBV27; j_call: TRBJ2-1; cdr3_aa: CASSLRGASNEQFF; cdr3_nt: TGTGCCAGCAGTTTACGGGGTGCCTCCAATGAGCAGTTCTTC
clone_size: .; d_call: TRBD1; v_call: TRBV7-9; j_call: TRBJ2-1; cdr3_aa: CASSATTGFYNEQFF; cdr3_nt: TGTGCCAGCAGCGCCACGACAGGGTTTTACAATGAGCAGTTCTTC
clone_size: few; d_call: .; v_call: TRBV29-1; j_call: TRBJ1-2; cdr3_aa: CSVEQVEFNYGYTF; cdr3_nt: TGCAGCGTTGAGCAGGTCGAATTTAACTATGGCTACACCTTC
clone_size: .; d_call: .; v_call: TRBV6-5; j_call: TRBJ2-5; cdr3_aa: CASSQSGEPRETQYF; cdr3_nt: TGTGCCAGCAGCCAGTCCGGAGAACCGCGGGAGACCCAGTACTTC
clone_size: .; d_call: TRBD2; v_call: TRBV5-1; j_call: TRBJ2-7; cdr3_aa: CASSNSGRTGHEQYF; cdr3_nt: TGCGCCAGCAGCAATAGCGGGAGGACGGGCCACGAGCAGTACTTC
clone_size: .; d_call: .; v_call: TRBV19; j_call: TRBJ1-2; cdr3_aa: CASIPGGADYGYTF; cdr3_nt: TGTGCCAGTATCCCTGGGGGGGCGGACTATGGCTACACCTTC
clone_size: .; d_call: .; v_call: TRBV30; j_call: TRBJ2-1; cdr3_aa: CAWSLPFGDNEQFF; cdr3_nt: TGTGCCTGGAGTTTACCTTTCGGGGACAATGAGCAGTTCTTC
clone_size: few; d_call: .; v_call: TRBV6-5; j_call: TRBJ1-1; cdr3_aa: CASSSAAVWNTEAFF; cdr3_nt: TGTGCCAGCAGTTCTGCGGCCGTCTGGAACACTGAAGCTTTCTTT
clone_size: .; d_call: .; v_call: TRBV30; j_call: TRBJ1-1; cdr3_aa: CAWRNEGVTEAFF; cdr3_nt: TGTGCCTGGAGGAACGAGGGAGTCACTGAAGCTTTCTTT
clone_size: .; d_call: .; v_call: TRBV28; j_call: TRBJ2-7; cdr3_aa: CASSSRLPLEYF; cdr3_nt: TGTGCCAGCAGTTCCCGACTCCCTCTCGAGTACTTC
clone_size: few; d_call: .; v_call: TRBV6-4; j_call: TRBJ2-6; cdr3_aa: CASSDSKGHSSGANVLTF; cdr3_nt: TGTGCCAGCAGTGACTCGAAAGGCCACAGCTCTGGGGCCAACGTCCTGACTTTC
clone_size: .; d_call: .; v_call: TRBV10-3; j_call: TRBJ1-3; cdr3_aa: CAISEHPGEGSGNTIYF; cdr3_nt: TGTGCCATCAGTGAACACCCAGGGGAGGGCTCTGGAAACACCATATATTTT
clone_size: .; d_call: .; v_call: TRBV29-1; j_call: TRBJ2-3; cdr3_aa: CSVLVSPQADTQYF; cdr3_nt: TGCAGCGTGTTAGTCTCCCCTCAGGCAGATACGCAGTATTTT
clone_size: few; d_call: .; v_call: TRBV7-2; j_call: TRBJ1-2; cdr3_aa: CASRPVTGPYGYTF; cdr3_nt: TGTGCCAGCAGGCCGGTGACGGGTCCCTATGGCTACACCTTC
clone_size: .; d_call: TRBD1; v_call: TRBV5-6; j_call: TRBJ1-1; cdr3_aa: CASSLGTGGPNTEAFF; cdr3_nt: TGTGCCAGCAGCTTGGGAACAGGGGGGCCGAACACTGAAGCTTTCTTT
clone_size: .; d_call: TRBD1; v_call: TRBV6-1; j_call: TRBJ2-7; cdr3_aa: CASSDPGTGSYEQYF; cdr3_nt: TGTGCCAGCAGTGACCCCGGGACAGGCTCCTACGAGCAGTACTTC
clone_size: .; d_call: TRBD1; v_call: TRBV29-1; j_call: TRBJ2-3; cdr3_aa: CSVIRDRGADTQYF; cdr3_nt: TGCAGCGTAATCCGGGACAGGGGAGCAGATACGCAGTATTTT
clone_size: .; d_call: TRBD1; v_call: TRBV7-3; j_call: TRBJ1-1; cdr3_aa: CASSEQGSNTEAFF; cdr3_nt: TGTGCCAGCAGCGAACAGGGGAGTAACACTGAAGCTTTCTTT
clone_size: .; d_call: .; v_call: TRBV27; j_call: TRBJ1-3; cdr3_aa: CASSMTESGNTIYF; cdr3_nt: TGTGCCAGCAGTATGACAGAGTCTGGAAACACCATATATTTT
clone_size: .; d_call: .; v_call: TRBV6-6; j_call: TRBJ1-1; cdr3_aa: CASSPDRFGAFF; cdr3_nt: TGTGCCAGCAGCCCCGATCGGTTTGGAGCTTTCTTT
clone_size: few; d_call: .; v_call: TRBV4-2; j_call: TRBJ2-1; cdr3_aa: CASSQGSGALTGEQFF; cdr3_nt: TGTGCCAGCAGCCAAGGGAGCGGCGCCCTCACGGGTGAGCAGTTCTTC
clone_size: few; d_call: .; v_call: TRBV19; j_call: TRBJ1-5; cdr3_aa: CASSYSLNQPQHF; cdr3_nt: TGTGCCAGTAGTTACAGCCTCAATCAGCCCCAGCATTTT
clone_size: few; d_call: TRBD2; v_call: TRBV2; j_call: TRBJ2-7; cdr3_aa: CASSDWGGSYEQYF; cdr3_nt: TGTGCCAGCAGTGACTGGGGGGGTTCCTACGAGCAGTACTTC
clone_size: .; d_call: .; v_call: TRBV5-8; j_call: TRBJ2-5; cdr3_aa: CASSPSLAAETQYF; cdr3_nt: TGTGCCAGCAGCCCTTCGCTAGCAGCAGAGACCCAGTACTTC
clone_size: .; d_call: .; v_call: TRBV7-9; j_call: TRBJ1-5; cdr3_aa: CASSLGWSDNNQPQHF; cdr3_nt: TGTGCCAGCAGCTTAGGATGGTCAGACAACAATCAGCCCCAGCATTTT
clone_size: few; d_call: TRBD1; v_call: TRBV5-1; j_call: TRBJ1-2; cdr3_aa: CASSLGQGDYGYTF; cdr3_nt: TGCGCCAGCAGCTTGGGGCAGGGGGACTATGGCTACACCTTC
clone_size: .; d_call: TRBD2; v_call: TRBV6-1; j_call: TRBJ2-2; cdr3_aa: CASSESGGLDTGELFF; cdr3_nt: TGTGCCAGCAGTGAAAGCGGGGGGCTGGACACCGGGGAGCTGTTTTTT
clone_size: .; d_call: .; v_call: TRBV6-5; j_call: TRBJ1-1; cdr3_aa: CASSGPGGANTEAFF; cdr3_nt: TGTGCCAGCAGTGGGCCCGGGGGGGCCAACACTGAAGCTTTCTTT
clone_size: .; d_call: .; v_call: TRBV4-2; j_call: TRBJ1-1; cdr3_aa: CASSGPTSGRYTEAFF; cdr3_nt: TGTGCCAGCAGCGGCCCTACGAGCGGCCGATACACTGAAGCTTTCTTT
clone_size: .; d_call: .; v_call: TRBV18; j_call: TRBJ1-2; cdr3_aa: CASSLGQTITNYGYTF; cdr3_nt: TGTGCCAGCTCCCTCGGACAGACAATCACTAACTATGGCTACACCTTC
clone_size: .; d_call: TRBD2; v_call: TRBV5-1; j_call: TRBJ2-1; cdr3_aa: CASSLESGTYNEQFF; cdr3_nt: TGCGCCAGCAGCTTAGAGAGCGGGACCTACAATGAGCAGTTCTTC
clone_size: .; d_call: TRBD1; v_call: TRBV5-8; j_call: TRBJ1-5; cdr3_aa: CASSPLRGTGGTQPQHF; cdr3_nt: TGTGCCAGCAGCCCGCTTCGCGGGACAGGGGGCACTCAGCCCCAGCATTTT
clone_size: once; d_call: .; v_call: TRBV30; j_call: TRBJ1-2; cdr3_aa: CAWSEGLAGSYTF; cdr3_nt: TGTGCCTGGAGTGAGGGGCTCGCGGGGAGCTACACCTTC
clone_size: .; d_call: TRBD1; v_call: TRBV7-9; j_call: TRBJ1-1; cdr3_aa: CASSPDRGAKEAFF; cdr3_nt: TGTGCCAGCAGCCCCGACAGGGGGGCTAAAGAAGCTTTCTTT
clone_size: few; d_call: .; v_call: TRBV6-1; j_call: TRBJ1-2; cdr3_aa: CASSLSGTSYGYTF; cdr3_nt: TGTGCCAGCTCCCTCTCCGGGACATCGTATGGCTACACCTTC
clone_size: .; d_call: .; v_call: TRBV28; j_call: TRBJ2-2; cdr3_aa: CASSEGAGELFF; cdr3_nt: TGTGCCAGCAGTGAGGGGGCCGGGGAGCTGTTTTTT
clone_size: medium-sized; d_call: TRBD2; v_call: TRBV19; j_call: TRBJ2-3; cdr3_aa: CASSPLRESADTQYF; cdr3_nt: TGTGCCAGTAGTCCTCTGCGGGAGTCAGCAGATACGCAGTATTTT
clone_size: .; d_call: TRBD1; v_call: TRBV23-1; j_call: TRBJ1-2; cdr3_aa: CASSLRRRSPGGGYTF; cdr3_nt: TGCGCCAGCAGCCTAAGGAGAAGGAGTCCAGGGGGTGGCTACACCTTC
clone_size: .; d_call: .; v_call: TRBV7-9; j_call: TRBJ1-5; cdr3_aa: CASSRGNQPQHF; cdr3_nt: TGTGCCAGCAGCCGGGGGAATCAGCCCCAGCATTTT
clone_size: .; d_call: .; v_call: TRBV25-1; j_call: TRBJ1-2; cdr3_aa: CASSEFGAYGYTF; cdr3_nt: TGTGCCAGCAGTGAATTCGGAGCCTATGGCTACACCTTC